This T cell receptor (beta chain) was recovered during a study of blood T cell repertoires in COVID-19. Study-level information: The origin of the acute and convalescent COVID-19 samples was the United States, Italy and Spain. T cells, B-cell-depleted T cells, or PBMCs provided the cDNA or gDNA that served as material.

The table came from immunoSEQ multiplex PCR; TCRdb's copy has only in-frame clones and leaves some out. Of some 50,000 clones in the sample, roughly 82% are singletons; the top ten hold 7% to 8.5%. The CDR3 consists of 13 residues. Trimming stripped 2 bases from V and 5 bases from J, with 9 bases between. The germline gives CDR1 MDHEN, CDR2 SYDVKM. This chain joins TRBV28 and TRBJ2-5; possible D gene TRBD1, 6 bases. The specimen sequenced was peripheral blood. This TCR was sampled from a middle-aged man with acute or convalescent COVID-19. In nucleotides, the CDR3 is TGTGCCAGCAGTTTAGGACAGTCGGAGACCCAGTACTTC. Translating it yields CASSLGQSETQYF.